This T cell receptor (beta chain) is drawn from a study of PD-L1 blockade in urothelial cancer. Study in general: As for prior chemotherapy regimens, patients had received 0 to 3. Blood was evaluated 3 weeks (second dose) and 6 weeks after therapy began. Study results and caveats: Those with durable benefit had larger increases in tumor-associated blood clones at 3 weeks.

The CDR3 is made up of 15 amino acids. V lost 2 bases, J lost 1 base, and 9 bases lay in between. The germline CDR1 and CDR2 sequences are SEHNR and FQNEAQ (reference sequence). Remarks on this clone: Its antigen is undetermined.

The authors spiked synthetic TCR analog templates into each PCR. Some clones are missing from TCRdb's copy, which holds only in-frame ones; the method was immunoSEQ multiplex PCR. The sample shows more than 70,000 clones, about 89% of them seen only once. The clonotype comes from a man aged 60 to 69 with urothelial cancer. This chain joins TRBV7-9 and TRBJ1-5, with unresolved D. The specimen comprised PBMCs, sampled around atezolizumab (anti-PD-L1) treatment. CDR3 protein: CASSLSGISNQPQHF. The CDR3 region has the DNA TGTGCCAGCAGCTTATCAGGTATCAGCAATCAGCCCCAGCATTTT.